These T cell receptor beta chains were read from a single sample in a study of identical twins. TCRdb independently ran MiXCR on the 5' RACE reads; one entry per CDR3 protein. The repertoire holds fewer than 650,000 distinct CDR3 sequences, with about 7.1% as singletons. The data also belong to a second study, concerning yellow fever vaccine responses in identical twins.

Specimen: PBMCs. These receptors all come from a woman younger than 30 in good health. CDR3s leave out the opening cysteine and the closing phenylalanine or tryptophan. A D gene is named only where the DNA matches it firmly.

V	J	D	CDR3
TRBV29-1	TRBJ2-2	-	SARLGEGIGTGELF
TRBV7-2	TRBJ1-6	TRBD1	ASSLLNRGGNSPLH
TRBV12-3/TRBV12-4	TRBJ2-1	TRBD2	ASTSSGGAYNEQF
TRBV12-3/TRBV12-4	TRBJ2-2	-	ASSLSLGDTGELF
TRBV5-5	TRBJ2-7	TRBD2	ASIQRIAGGPYEQY
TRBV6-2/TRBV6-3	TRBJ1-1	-	ASTPILKVENTEAF
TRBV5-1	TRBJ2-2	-	ASSLEEGRSNTGELF
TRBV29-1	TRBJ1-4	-	SVRAGVTNEKLF
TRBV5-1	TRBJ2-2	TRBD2	ASSSPGLAATGELF
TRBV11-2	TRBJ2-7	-	ASSYPGTSWEQY
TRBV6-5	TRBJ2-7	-	ASSYIPGTYEQY
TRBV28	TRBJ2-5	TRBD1	ASSLWTGTQETQY
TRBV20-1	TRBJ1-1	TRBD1	SATGTGGIHTEAF
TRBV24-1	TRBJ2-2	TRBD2	ATSEQGLAGTGELF
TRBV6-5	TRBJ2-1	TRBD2	ASSSAGGSVEQF
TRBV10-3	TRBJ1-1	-	AISPGPNTEAF
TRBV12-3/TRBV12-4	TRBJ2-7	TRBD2	ASSPNRPSGGYEQY
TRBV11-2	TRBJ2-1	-	ASSPETLGSEQF
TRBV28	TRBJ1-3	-	ASTSDSALGNTIY
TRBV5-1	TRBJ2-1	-	ASSGPELGSYNEQF
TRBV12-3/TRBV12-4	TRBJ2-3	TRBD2	ASSLRRAGVTDTQY
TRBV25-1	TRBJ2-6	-	ASMIRVSGANVLT
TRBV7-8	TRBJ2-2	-	ASSYHLETANTGELF
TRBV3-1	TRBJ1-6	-	ASSTGGGSPLH
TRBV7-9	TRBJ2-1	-	ASSLAPGRILTNEQF
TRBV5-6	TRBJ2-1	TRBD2	ASRPPGLAGRLGNEQF
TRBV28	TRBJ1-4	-	ASRTGNEEKLF
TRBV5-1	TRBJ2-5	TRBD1	ASSSQTGIETQY
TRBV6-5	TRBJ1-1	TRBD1	ASSYPGTGANTEAF
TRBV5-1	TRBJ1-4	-	ASRLQGREDEKLF
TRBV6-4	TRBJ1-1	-	ASSATGHPNTEAF
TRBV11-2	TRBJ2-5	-	ASSLASSRQETQY
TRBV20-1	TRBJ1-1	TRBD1	SATRTGPEAF
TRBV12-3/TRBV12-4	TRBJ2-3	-	ASSPSGGVVDTQY
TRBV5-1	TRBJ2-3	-	ASSLVYRSSTDTQY
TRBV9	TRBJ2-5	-	ASSPETGRGETQY
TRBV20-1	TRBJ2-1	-	SARAQPHDFNEQF
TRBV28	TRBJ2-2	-	ASTWGRNTGELF
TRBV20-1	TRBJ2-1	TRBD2	SARWSGIYNEQF
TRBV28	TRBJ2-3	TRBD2	ASSLPSGGPSTDTQY
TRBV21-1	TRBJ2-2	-	ASSKVFGGPNTGELF
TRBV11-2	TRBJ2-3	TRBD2	ASSATGLAGRRYSTDTQY
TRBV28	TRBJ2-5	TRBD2	ASSPPAGGQETQY
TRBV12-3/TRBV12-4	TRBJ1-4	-	ASRNSTADKAIEKLF
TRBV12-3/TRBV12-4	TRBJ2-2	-	ASSLLHRDPGELF
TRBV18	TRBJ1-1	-	ASSPVSGTYTEAF
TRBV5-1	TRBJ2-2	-	ASNNFPRNHGELF
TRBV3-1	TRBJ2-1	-	ASSHEGGRQSEQF
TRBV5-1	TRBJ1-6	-	ASSLHGERGSPLH
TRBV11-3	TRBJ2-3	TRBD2	ASSLDPGGPNTQY
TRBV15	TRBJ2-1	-	ATSRILSGQHNEQF
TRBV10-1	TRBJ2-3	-	ASSESLLDTQY
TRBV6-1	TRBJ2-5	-	ASARIAQETQY